The present T cell receptor beta chain was sequenced within a study of control samples from healthy donors and cancer patients. This table comes from immunoSEQ multiplex PCR, and its TCRdb copy is limited to in-frame clones, with some not included. The sample holds around 120,000 clones, about 93% seen once. The CDR3 has 14 amino acids. The germline gives CDR1 SGHAT, CDR2 FQNNGV. V lost 0 bases to trimming and J lost 3 bases, with 8 bases between them. The receptor's source is a man over 45 with head and neck cancer. This chain uses TRBV11-2 with TRBJ1-1, with D unclear. Sequencing was performed on PBMCs. CDR3 protein: CASSLDRMYTEAFF. CDR3 sequence (DNA): TGTGCCAGCAGCTTAGATCGCATGTACACTGAAGCTTTCTTT.